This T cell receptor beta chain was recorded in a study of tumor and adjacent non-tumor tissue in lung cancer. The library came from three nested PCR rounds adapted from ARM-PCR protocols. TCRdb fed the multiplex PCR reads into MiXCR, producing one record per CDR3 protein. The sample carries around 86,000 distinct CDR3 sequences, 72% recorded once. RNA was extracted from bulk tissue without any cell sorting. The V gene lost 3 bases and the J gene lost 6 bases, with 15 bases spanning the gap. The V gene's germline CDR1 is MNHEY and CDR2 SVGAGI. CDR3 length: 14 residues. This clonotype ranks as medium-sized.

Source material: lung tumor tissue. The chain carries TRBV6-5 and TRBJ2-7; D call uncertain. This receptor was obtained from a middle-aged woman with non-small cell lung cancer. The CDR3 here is CASSYGRNTGEQYF. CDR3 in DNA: TGTGCCAGCAGTTATGGTCGGAATACCGGCGAGCAGTACTTC.